This passage covers 20 T cell receptor beta chains from one sample sequenced in a study of shared clonotypes between healthy human individuals. The protocol was immunoSEQ multiplex PCR, while the TCRdb copy is restricted to in-frame clones and leaves out a portion. The sample consists of about half a million clones, about 80% of them appearing once. Sequenced: PBMCs. All receptors come from a woman between 40 and 50 years old in good health. Some clones in this sample may be carry-over from other donors' samples.

There are many counts of this clone. CDR3 sequence reads: CASSPGEFSGANVLTF. CDR3 nucleotide sequence: TGTGCCAGCAGTCCCGGGGAGTTCTCTGGGGCCAACGTCCTGACTTTC. The rearrangement joins TRBV28 to TRBJ2-6; D possibly corresponds to TRBD2 (5 bases). This CDR3 is 16 amino acids long. Germline CDR1 is MDHEN and CDR2 is SYDVKM. Between the trimmed V and J ends, which lost 5 bases and 0 bases, there was a span of 11 bases. Full variable domain (outside the CDR3, taken from reference TRBV28 and TRBJ2-6): DVKVTQSSRYLVKRTGEKVFLECVQDMDHENMFWYRQDPGLGLRLIYFSYDVKMKEKGDIPEGYSVSREKKERFSLILESASTNQTSMYLCASSPGEFSGANVLTFGAGSRLTVL.

V usage is TRBV4-2 and J usage is TRBJ2-7; the match to TRBD2 covers 12 bases. CDR1 LGHNA and CDR2 YNFKEQ come from the germline V gene. The CDR3 spans 17 residues. Trimming removed 3 bases from V and 0 bases from J; junction bases left unmatched: 6. CDR3 nucleotide sequence: TGTGCCAGCAGCCAGGTTCGGACTAGCGGGGTCTCCTACGAGCAGTACTTC. Amino acid sequence: CASSQVRTSGVSYEQYF.

The rearrangement links TRBV10-2 to TRBJ2-1; D call uncertain. Germline lookup yields CDR1 WSHSY and CDR2 SAAADI. Trimming took off 0 bases at V and 0 bases at J, with 9 bases between the two ends. The CDR3 has 16 amino acids. The CDR3 protein is CASSESRGDSYNEQFF. The DNA for the CDR3 is TGCGCCAGCAGTGAGTCGCGCGGAGACTCCTACAATGAGCAGTTCTTC.

A single count supports this clone. The chain links TRBV28 to TRBJ2-3; TRBD2 matches 10 bases. The length of the CDR3 is 14 residues. V was pared by 6 bases and J by 4 bases, with 4 bases of the junction left unmatched. CDR1 is MDHEN, CDR2 SYDVKM, per germline. The CDR3 region is CASSLAGEADTQYF. The CDR3 bases are TGTGCCAGCAGCCTAGCGGGAGAGGCAGATACGCAGTATTTT.

This chain links TRBV19 with TRBJ1-1; D not resolved. This CDR3 comprises 13 residues. CDR1 is LNHDA, CDR2 SQIVND, per germline (reference sequence). V gave up 4 bases and J gave up 0 bases, with 6 bases separating them. The CDR3: CASSTGVNTEAFF. CDR3 sequence (DNA): TGTGCCAGTAGTACGGGAGTGAACACTGAAGCTTTCTTT. Complete variable domain (other parts from reference TRBV19 and TRBJ1-1): DGGITQSPKYLFRKEGQNVTLSCEQNLNHDAMYWYRQDPGQGLRLIYYSQIVNDFQKGDIAEGYSVSREKKESFPLTVTSAQKNPTAFYLCASSTGVNTEAFFGQGTRLTVV.

As DNA, the CDR3 is TGTGCCAGCAGCCAGGGGGTAGCAGACTCCTACGAGCAGTACTTC. Translated, it gives CASSQGVADSYEQYF. V is TRBV4-2 and J is TRBJ2-5; possibly TRBD1 or TRBD2 for D (5 bases each). TRBJ2-7 matches the DNA end more closely, so the J call is doubtful. CDR1 LGHNA and CDR2 YNFKEQ come from the germline V gene. The CDR3 totals 15 residues.

The chain has TRBV6-1 and TRBJ1-3; D remains ambiguous. The CDR3 contains 15 residues. CDR1 is MNHNS, CDR2 SASEGT, per germline. The V end was cut by 2 bases, the J end by 0 bases, with 8 bases between. This chain's CDR3 is CASSEWAHSGNTIYF. CDR3 bases: TGTGCCAGCAGTGAATGGGCCCACTCTGGAAACACCATATATTTT.

The gene calls are TRBV18 and TRBJ2-7, with TRBD2 matching 9 bases. The CDR3 has 16 amino acids. V trimming: 2 bases; J trimming: 0 bases; junction bases outside the gene matches: 5. Germline CDR1 KGHSH, CDR2 LQKENI. The CDR3: CASSPATSGSSYEQYF. As DNA, the CDR3 is TGTGCCAGCTCACCAGCGACTAGCGGTAGCTCCTACGAGCAGTACTTC.

The chain links TRBV7-8 to TRBJ2-1, with 8 bases fitting TRBD1. J was trimmed by 5 bases and V by 1 base; bases with no gene match: 7. CDR3 length: 16 residues. Germline V gene data show CDR1 as SGHVS and CDR2 as FQNEAQ. CDR3 region: CASSLGRSRGHNEQFF. The CDR3 coding sequence is TGTGCCAGCAGCTTAGGGCGGAGCAGGGGGCACAATGAGCAGTTCTTC.

The V call is TRBV7-9, the J call TRBJ2-7; D gene uncertain. The CDR3 spans 13 residues. Germline-derived CDR1 and CDR2 are SEHNR and FQNEAQ (reference sequence). V lost 2 bases to trimming and J lost 0 bases, with 5 bases between them. The CDR3 is CASSLTNSYEQYF. DNA for the CDR3: TGTGCCAGCAGCTTAACTAACTCCTACGAGCAGTACTTC.

J is TRBJ2-5 and V is TRBV2; D call uncertain. This CDR3 has 12 residues. Between the trimmed V and J ends, which lost 5 bases and 5 bases, there was a span of 9 bases. The germline V gene has CDR1 SNHLY and CDR2 FYNNEI. The CDR3: CASSRAQETQYF. CDR3 DNA: TGTGCCAGCAGTCGCGCCCAGGAGACCCAGTACTTC. The full variable domain, in which reference TRBV2 and TRBJ2-5 provide the parts outside the CDR3, is EPEVTQTPSHQVTQMGQEVILRCVPISNHLYFYWYRQILGQKVEFLVSFYNNEISEKSEIFDDQFSVERPDGSNFTLKIRSTKLEDSAMYFCASSRAQETQYFGPGTRLLVL.

V and J are TRBV27 and TRBJ2-1; D gene uncertain. Trimming stripped 6 bases from V and 0 bases from J, with 9 bases between. The CDR3 loop spans 14 amino acids. The germline CDR1 and CDR2 sequences are MNHEY and SMNVEV (reference sequence). The CDR3, as DNA: TGTGCCAGCAGCCCCCAAAGCTCCTACAATGAGCAGTTCTTC. Translated: CASSPQSSYNEQFF.

The chain carries TRBV9 and TRBJ2-2, with D perhaps TRBD2 (5 bases). This CDR3 has 15 residues. Deletions cut 2 bases from V and 5 bases from J, with 13 bases between. Germline CDR1 is SGDLS and CDR2 is YYNGEE. CDR3 nucleotides: TGTGCCAGCAGCGTGGGGAGTCCCCCGACCGGGGAGCTGTTTTTT. Encoded protein: CASSVGSPPTGELFF.

This clone was seen once. The rearrangement links TRBV10-1 to TRBJ2-5, with D unresolved. With 3 bases removed from V and 0 bases from J, the gap between germline ends came to 14 bases. The CDR3 totals 16 residues. CDR1 and CDR2 from the germline V gene are WNHNN and SYGVQD (reference sequence). In DNA, the CDR3 is TGCGCCAGCAGTGACGGGTCGATTGAGTACCAAGAGACCCAGTACTTC. Its protein product is CASSDGSIEYQETQYF.

The CDR3 protein is CASSLTTGLNYEQYF. DNA of the CDR3: TGTGCCAGCAGCTTGACGACGGGACTAAACTACGAGCAGTACTTC. The gene calls are TRBV5-8 and TRBJ2-7; 7 bases map to TRBD2. The CDR3 length is 15 residues. Per germline, CDR1 SGHTS and CDR2 YDEGEE. J lost 3 bases, V lost 1 base, and 7 bases had no gene match.

The table lists this clone with a few counts. The gene calls are TRBV28 and TRBJ1-6, with D tentatively TRBD1 (6 bases). Germline CDR1 MDHEN, CDR2 SYDVKM. Trimming removed 7 bases from V and 7 bases from J, with 20 bases in between. The CDR3 extends over 16 amino acids. CDR3 residues: CASNLSGATGNSPLHF. The DNA for the CDR3 is TGTGCCAGCAACCTTTCGGGGGCAACGGGGAATTCACCCCTCCACTTT.

This clone has a count of ten or more. The junction departs from germline at one end; a sequencing error may be responsible. The genes are TRBV4-2 and TRBJ1-2, with 9 bases identical to TRBD1. CDR3 length equals 16 residues. From germline, CDR1 is LGHNA and CDR2 YNFKEQ. DNA for the CDR3: TGTGCCAGCAGTCAAGGTGCCTGGGGACAGGGCTATGGCTACACCTTC. It translates to CASSQGAWGQGYGYTF.

The sample holds many counts of this clone. This sequence joins TRBV6-4 and TRBJ2-2; D unresolved. Germline CDR1 reads MRHNA; CDR2 reads SNTAGT. Trimming shortened V by 0 bases and J by 3 bases, and 5 bases separated the two germline ends. The CDR3 is 14 residues long. Written as DNA, the CDR3 is TGTGCCAGCAGTGACTCGAGAGACACCGGGGAGCTGTTTTTT. This codes for CASSDSRDTGELFF.

A single count supports this clone. The chain recombines TRBV5-1 with TRBJ1-5; D is uncertain. This CDR3 has 15 amino acids. V was clipped by 0 bases and J by 0 bases, with 7 bases between them. CDR1 is SGHRS, CDR2 YFSETQ, per germline. The CDR3 protein is CASSLGGDSNQPQHF. The DNA of the CDR3 is TGCGCCAGCAGCTTGGGTGGGGATAGCAATCAGCCCCAGCATTTT.

V and J are TRBV27 and TRBJ2-5; TRBD1 agrees at 9 bases. CDR1 and CDR2 (germline): MNHEY, SMNVEV (reference sequence). This CDR3 is 16 amino acids long. The J segment lost 0 bases and the V segment lost 5 bases, leaving 7 bases of the junction unmatched. CDR3 sequence (DNA): TGTGCCAGCAGTCTAGGACAGGGGACGTACCAAGAGACCCAGTACTTC. It specifies CASSLGQGTYQETQYF.